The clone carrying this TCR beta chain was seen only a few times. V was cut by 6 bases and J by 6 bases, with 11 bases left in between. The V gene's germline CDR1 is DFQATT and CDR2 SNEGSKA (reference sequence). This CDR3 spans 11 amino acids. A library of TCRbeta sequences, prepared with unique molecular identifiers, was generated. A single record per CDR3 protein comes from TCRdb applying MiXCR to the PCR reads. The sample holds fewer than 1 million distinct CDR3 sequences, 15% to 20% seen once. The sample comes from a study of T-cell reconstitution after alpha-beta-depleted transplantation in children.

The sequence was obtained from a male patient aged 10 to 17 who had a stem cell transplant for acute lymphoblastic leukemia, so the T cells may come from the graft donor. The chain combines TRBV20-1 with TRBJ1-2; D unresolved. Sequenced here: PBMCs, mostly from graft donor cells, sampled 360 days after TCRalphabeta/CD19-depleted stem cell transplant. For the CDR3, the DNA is TGCAGTGCGAAGCCTCGGAATGGCTACACCTTC. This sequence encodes CSAKPRNGYTF.